Sequencing of this T cell receptor (beta chain) was carried out in a study of blood T cell repertoires in COVID-19. Study information: Italy, Spain and the United States were the sources of the convalescent and acute COVID-19 samples. Sample material is recorded as cDNA or gDNA derived from T cells, B-cell-depleted T cells, or PBMCs.

Assay: immunoSEQ multiplex PCR; the TCRdb copy retains only in-frame clones and omits some. The sample lists some 670,000 clones, 70% to 90% occurring once. The CDR3 covers 14 residues. Germline assignment: CDR1 SEHNR and CDR2 FQNEAQ (reference sequence). V was pared by 7 bases and J by 0 bases, with 13 bases between. The sequence derives from a woman under 30 with acute or convalescent COVID-19. The chain couples TRBV7-9 to TRBJ2-7; maybe TRBD1 (6 bases). Material: peripheral blood. Written as DNA, the CDR3 is TGTGCCAGCAAGGCAGGGGCCAACTCCTACGAGCAGTACTTC. Translated: CASKAGANSYEQYF.